The present T cell receptor (beta chain) was sequenced within a study of T cell responses to AZD1222 COVID-19 vaccine. In its sample, this clone was seen a few times. Profiling relied on immunoSEQ multiplex PCR, and the TCRdb table lists in-frame clones only, not all of them. The sample yields 65,000 to 85,000 clones, approximately 83% seen once. Deletions cut 3 bases from V and 5 bases from J, with 12 bases between. CDR1 is SGHDT and CDR2 is YYEEEE in the germline V gene. This CDR3 has 13 amino acids. This TCR derives from an adult who received the AZD1222 COVID-19 vaccine. The chain joins TRBV5-6 to TRBJ2-7; D ambiguous. The specimen comprised peripheral blood, sampled 28 days after the second AZD1222 dose. CDR3 in amino acids: CASSWVQANEQYF. As DNA, the CDR3 is TGTGCCAGCAGCTGGGTCCAGGCTAACGAGCAGTACTTC.